This passage covers 19 T cell receptor beta chains from one sample sequenced in a study of T-cell memory formation after mild COVID-19. MiXCR, run by TCRdb on the 5' RACE reads, gives a single entry per CDR3 protein. The repertoire consists of around 140,000 distinct CDR3 sequences, with about 23% occurring once and the leading ten covering around 24%. The sample consisted of PBMCs or a T cell subset sorted from them (not recorded which). The source is an adult woman who had mild COVID-19 (a few samples of this study predate the infection). Cell type and time point are not known.

This clonotype was detected only a few times. The J gene is TRBJ1-4, the V gene TRBV20-1; D is unresolved. Germline V lookup: CDR1 DFQATT, CDR2 SNEGSKA (reference sequence). Trimming removed 0 bases from V and 8 bases from J, with 13 bases in between. CDR3 length: 14 amino acids. The CDR3 region has the DNA TGCAGTGCTAGAGATCGGAACGATTTGGAAAAACTGTTTTTT. Protein: CSARDRNDLEKLFF.

The gene calls are TRBV4-1 and TRBJ1-1, with D possibly matching TRBD1 (6 bases). Germline assignment: CDR1 MGHRA and CDR2 YSYEKL. V shed 3 bases and J shed 3 bases, with 14 bases lying between them. The CDR3 runs to 15 residues. CDR3 loop: CASSQGDIRDTEAFF. The CDR3 DNA sequence: TGCGCCAGCAGCCAGGGGGACATCCGGGACACTGAAGCTTTCTTT.

The chain joins TRBV6-2 or TRBV6-3 to TRBJ1-3, with D uncertain. V dropped 5 bases and J dropped 7 bases, with 12 bases sitting between them. This CDR3 contains 13 residues. Per the germline V gene, CDR1 is MNHEY and CDR2 is SVGEGT. The CDR3 coding sequence is TGTGCCAGCAGTGGGGTAAGGAGTAACACCATATATTTT. Amino acids: CASSGVRSNTIYF.

V usage is TRBV7-9 and J usage is TRBJ2-2; D gene uncertain. Germline assignment: CDR1 SEHNR and CDR2 FQNEAQ (reference sequence). This CDR3 comprises 12 residues. V was clipped by 2 bases and J by 8 bases, with 6 bases between them. CDR3 sequence (DNA): TGTGCCAGCAGCTTAACGACAGGGGAGCTGTTTTTT. It encodes CASSLTTGELFF.

This clonotype was detected only a few times. The chain is built from TRBV20-1 and TRBJ2-1, with D uncertain. V was clipped by 7 bases and J by 10 bases, with 14 bases between them. Germline CDR1 and CDR2: DFQATT and SNEGSKA (reference sequence). The CDR3 has 11 residues. The CDR3 bases are TGCAGTGTCCCCGCCGGTCAGGAGCAGTTCTTC. Protein sequence: CSVPAGQEQFF.

The chain combines TRBV12-3 or TRBV12-4 with TRBJ2-5; D not resolved. CDR3 length: 16 residues. The V and J ends lost 3 bases and 5 bases respectively, with 19 bases between them. CDR3 sequence reads: CASSFSPASGSETQYF. As DNA, the CDR3 is TGTGCCAGCAGTTTTAGCCCGGCCTCGGGCTCGGAGACCCAGTACTTC.

This clonotype was recorded a few times. This chain joins TRBV27 and TRBJ2-2; no definite D call. In germline, CDR1 is MNHEY, CDR2 SMNVEV (reference sequence). Trimming shortened V by 1 base and J by 8 bases, and 2 bases separated the two germline ends. This CDR3 region has 11 residues. CDR3 nucleotides: TGTGCCAGCAGTTTATGGGGGGAGCTGTTTTTT. Protein product: CASSLWGELFF.

This clonotype showed up just a few times. The chain couples TRBV20-1 to TRBJ2-7; D is unresolved. The CDR3 is made up of 14 amino acids. Trimming took 0 bases from V and 2 from J, leaving 11 bases between them. The germline V gene has CDR1 DFQATT and CDR2 SNEGSKA (reference sequence). In nucleotides, the CDR3 is TGCAGTGCTAGAGATCAAGCTGCAACCTACGAGCAGTACTTC. It codes for CSARDQAATYEQYF.

This sequence joins TRBV7-8 and TRBJ2-7, with 10 bases matching TRBD2. Germline loops: CDR1 SGHVS, CDR2 FQNEAQ. The V and J ends lost 5 bases and 6 bases, in that order; junction bases with no gene match: 10. The CDR3 consists of 15 residues. The chain's CDR3 is CASSTLAGAYPEQYF. The CDR3 DNA follows: TGTGCCAGCAGCACCCTAGCGGGAGCATATCCCGAGCAGTACTTC.

V and J are TRBV24-1 and TRBJ1-1; 9 bases are a match to TRBD1. After removal of 2 bases from V and 4 bases from J, the junction contained 7 bases not matched to a gene. This CDR3 is 16 amino acids long. The germline gives CDR1 KGHDR, CDR2 SFDVKD. CDR3 sequence: CATSDSGQGLGTEAFF. CDR3 in DNA: TGTGCCACCAGTGATTCGGGACAGGGTTTGGGCACTGAAGCTTTCTTT.

This clonotype was recorded a few times. V gene TRBV5-1 combines with J gene TRBJ2-3; 7 bases are shared with TRBD2. This CDR3 comprises 14 residues. V was pared by 4 bases and J by 5 bases, with 7 bases of the junction left unmatched. Germline CDR1 SGHRS, CDR2 YFSETQ. The CDR3 DNA sequence: TGCGCCAGCAGCCTTTGGGGGGGTGAAGATACGCAGTATTTT. Protein product: CASSLWGGEDTQYF.

This clonotype appeared once. The chain is built from TRBV4-3 and TRBJ2-1; tentatively, D is TRBD1 (5 bases). The germline V gene encodes CDR1 LGHNA and CDR2 YSLEER. V dropped 0 bases and J dropped 9 bases, with 18 bases sitting between them. CDR3 length: 16 residues. In DNA form, the CDR3 reads TGCGCCAGCAGCCAAGAGTGGAGCCAGGGCTACGGTGAGCAGTTCTTC. The encoded protein is CASSQEWSQGYGEQFF.

This clonotype has only a few counts. This chain uses TRBV24-1 with TRBJ2-1; TRBD1 matches at 11 bases. The junction had 4 bases not matched to a gene; V was cut back by 4 bases and J by 6 bases. Germline CDR1 reads KGHDR; CDR2 reads SFDVKD. The CDR3 covers 15 residues. The chain's CDR3 is CATSETDRGRNEQFF. CDR3 DNA sequence: TGTGCCACCAGTGAGACGGACAGGGGGCGCAATGAGCAGTTCTTC.

The chain couples TRBV7-6 to TRBJ2-2, with D perhaps TRBD2 (6 bases). CDR1 and CDR2 (germline): SGHVS, FNYEAQ. This CDR3 comprises 16 residues. The germline V and J ends were trimmed by 5 bases and 1 base, with 14 bases remaining between them. The CDR3 reads CASSSEASVNTGELFF. CDR3 nucleotides: TGTGCCAGCAGCAGCGAGGCTAGCGTGAACACCGGGGAGCTGTTTTTT. Drawing the rest from reference TRBV7-6 and TRBJ2-2, the complete variable domain is GAGVSQSPRYKVTKRGQDVALRCDPISGHVSLYWYRQALGQGPEFLTYFNYEAQQDKSGLPNDRFSAERPEGSISTLTIQRTEQRDSAMYRCASSSEASVNTGELFFGEGSRLTVL.

The V and J genes are TRBV4-3 and TRBJ2-7, with TRBD1 as a possible D gene (5 bases). This CDR3 spans 14 amino acids. Germline loops: CDR1 LGHNA, CDR2 YSLEER. The germline V and J ends were trimmed by 3 bases and 0 bases, with 9 bases remaining between them. The CDR3 spells CASSHSDSSYEQYF. The CDR3 region has the DNA TGCGCCAGCAGCCACAGTGACAGCTCCTACGAGCAGTACTTC.

V gene TRBV6-2 or TRBV6-3 combines with J gene TRBJ2-1; 7 nucleotides line up with TRBD2. The CDR3 runs to 12 residues. The V segment lost 2 bases and the J segment 14 bases; nucleotides outside the gene matches: 6. Germline CDR1 reads MNHEY; CDR2 reads SVGEGT. The CDR3 protein is CASSYLSGREFF. CDR3 bases: TGTGCCAGCAGTTACCTTAGCGGGCGTGAGTTCTTC.

This chain joins TRBV7-2 and TRBJ2-5, with a weak D call TRBD1 (6 bases). Trimming took off 5 bases at V and 1 base at J, with 14 bases between the two ends. The CDR3 is made up of 15 amino acids. Germline V gives CDR1 SGHTA, CDR2 FQGNSA. The CDR3 DNA reads as TGTGCCAGCAGCCCAGGGGCGGTAGTCCAAGAGACCCAGTACTTC. Translation: CASSPGAVVQETQYF.

This clonotype was detected only a few times. The rearrangement joins TRBV25-1 to TRBJ2-4, with D perhaps matching TRBD1 or TRBD2 (6 bases each). V was trimmed by 10 bases and J by 7 bases, leaving 14 bases between them. The CDR3 has 12 amino acids. Germline V gives CDR1 MGHDK, CDR2 SYGVNS. The CDR3 region is CATTGAGNIQYF. The CDR3 nucleotides read TGTGCCACCACGGGGGCGGGGAACATTCAGTACTTC. Supplemented by reference TRBV25-1 and TRBJ2-4, the full variable domain reads EADIYQTPRYLVIGTGKKITLECSQTMGHDKMYWYQQDPGMELHLIHYSYGVNSTEKGDLSSESTVSRIRTEHFPLTLESARPSHTSQYLCATTGAGNIQYFGAGTRLSVL.

This clonotype was seen a handful of times. This sequence joins TRBV10-3 and TRBJ2-6; 7 positions match TRBD1. Germline V lookup: CDR1 ENHRY, CDR2 SYGVKD. CDR3 length: 17 amino acids. Trimming at V came to 6 bases and at J to 0 bases, leaving 8 bases not matched to a gene. The CDR3 here is CAISHRGAVSGANVLTF. The CDR3 coding sequence is TGTGCCATCAGCCACAGGGGCGCGGTCTCTGGGGCCAACGTCCTGACTTTC.